This TCR beta chain was obtained from a study of blood T cell repertoires in COVID-19. Whole-study context: Italy, Spain and the United States were the sources of the convalescent and acute COVID-19 samples. PBMCs, B-cell-depleted T cells, or T cells provided the cDNA or gDNA that made up the material.

As handled by the study authors: From reference gene primer amplification, estimates of nucleated cell counts were derived. TCRdb's copy holds only in-frame clones and misses some; the assay was immunoSEQ multiplex PCR. V, J and clone size derive from that table, while D and trimming were established from the DNA sequence. This sample has around 100,000 clones, with about 90% found just once. The CDR3 is 13 residues long. V was pared by 5 bases and J by 3 bases, with 10 bases between. From germline, CDR1 is MNHNY and CDR2 SVGAGI (reference sequence). This chain uses TRBV6-6 with TRBJ2-5, with a tentative D call TRBD1 (6 bases). What was sequenced was peripheral blood. This sequence was found in a human donor in a cohort sampled during active COVID-19. The CDR3 loop is CASSQGYKETQYF. The CDR3 DNA reads as TGTGCCAGCAGTCAGGGGTACAAAGAGACCCAGTACTTC.